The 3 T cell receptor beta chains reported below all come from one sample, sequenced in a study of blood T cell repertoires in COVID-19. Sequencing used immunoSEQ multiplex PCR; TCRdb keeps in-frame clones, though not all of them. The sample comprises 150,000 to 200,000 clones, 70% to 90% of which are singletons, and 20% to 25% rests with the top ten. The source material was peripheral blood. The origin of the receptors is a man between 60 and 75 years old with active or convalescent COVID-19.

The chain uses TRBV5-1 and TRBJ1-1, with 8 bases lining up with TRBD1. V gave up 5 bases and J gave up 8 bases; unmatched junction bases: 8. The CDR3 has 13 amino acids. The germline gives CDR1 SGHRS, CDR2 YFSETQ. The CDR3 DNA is TGCGCCAGCAGACCGGGGACAGGTCAAGAAGCTTTCTTT. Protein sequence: CASRPGTGQEAFF.

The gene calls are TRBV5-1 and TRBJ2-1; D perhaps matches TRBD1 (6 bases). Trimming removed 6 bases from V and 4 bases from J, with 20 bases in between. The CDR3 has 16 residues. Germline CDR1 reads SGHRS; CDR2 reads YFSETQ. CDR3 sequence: CASTLLFSGDYNEQFF. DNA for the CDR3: TGCGCCAGCACACTACTTTTCTCAGGGGATTACAATGAGCAGTTCTTC.

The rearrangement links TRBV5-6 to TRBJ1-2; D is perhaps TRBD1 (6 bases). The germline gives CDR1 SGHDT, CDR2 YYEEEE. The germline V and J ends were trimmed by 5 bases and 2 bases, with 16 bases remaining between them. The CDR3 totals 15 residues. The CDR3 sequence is CASSSLGQINYGYTF. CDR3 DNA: TGTGCCAGCAGTTCTCTCGGACAGATAAACTATGGCTACACCTTC.